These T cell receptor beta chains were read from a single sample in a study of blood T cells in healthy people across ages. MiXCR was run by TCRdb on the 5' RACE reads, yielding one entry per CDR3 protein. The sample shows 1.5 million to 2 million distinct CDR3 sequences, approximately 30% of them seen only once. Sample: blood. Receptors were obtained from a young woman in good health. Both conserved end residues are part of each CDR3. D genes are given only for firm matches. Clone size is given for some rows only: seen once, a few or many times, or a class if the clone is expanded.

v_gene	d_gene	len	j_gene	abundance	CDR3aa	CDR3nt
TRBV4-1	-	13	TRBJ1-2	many	CASSPGGRSGCTF	TGCGCCAGCAGCCCTGGGGGACGATCTGGCTGCACCTTC
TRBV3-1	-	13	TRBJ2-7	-	CASSDERSYEQYF	TGTGCCAGCAGCGATGAGCGTTCCTACGAGCAGTACTTC
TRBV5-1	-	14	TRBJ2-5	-	CASNIWASQETQYF	TGCGCCAGCAACATCTGGGCAAGTCAAGAGACCCAGTACTTC
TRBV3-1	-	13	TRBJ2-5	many	CASSQAGVETQYF	TGCGCCAGCAGCCAGGCAGGGGTGGAGACCCAGTACTTC
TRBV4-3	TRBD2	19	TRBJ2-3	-	CASSQETSGRVGGTDTQYF	TGCGCCAGCAGCCAAGAGACTAGCGGGAGGGTTGGTGGCACAGATACGCAGTATTTT
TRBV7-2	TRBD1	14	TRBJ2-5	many	CASSGQGASETQYF	TGTGCCAGCAGCGGACAGGGGGCGTCAGAGACCCAGTACTTC
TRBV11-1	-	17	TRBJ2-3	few	CASSLGTEGGYTDTQYF	TGTGCCAGCAGCTTAGGGACCGAAGGTGGATACACAGATACGCAGTATTTT
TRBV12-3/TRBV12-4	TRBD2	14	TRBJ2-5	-	CASSFWGGQETQYF	TGTGCCAGCAGTTTCTGGGGGGGCCAAGAGACCCAGTACTTC
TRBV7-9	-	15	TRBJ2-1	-	CASSLAGAPGNEQFF	TGTGCCAGCAGCTTAGCAGGAGCACCTGGGAATGAGCAGTTCTTC
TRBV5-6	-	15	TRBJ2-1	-	CASSLTGGNYNEQFF	TGTGCCAGCAGCCTGACGGGCGGGAACTACAATGAGCAGTTCTTC
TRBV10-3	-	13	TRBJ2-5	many	CAIRADPKETQYF	TGTGCCATCAGGGCAGACCCCAAGGAGACCCAGTACTTC
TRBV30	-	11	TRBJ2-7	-	CAWTLAGEQYF	TGTGCCTGGACCCTGGCCGGTGAGCAGTACTTC
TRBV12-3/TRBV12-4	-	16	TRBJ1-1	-	CASRMSRRAGNTEAFF	TGTGCCAGCAGGATGAGCCGCAGGGCGGGGAACACTGAAGCTTTCTTT